What follows are 4 T cell receptor beta chains derived from one specimen sequenced in a study of cytomegalovirus exposure and HLA in healthy donors. PCR involved 60 Vbeta and 13 Jbeta primers. Some clones are missing from TCRdb's copy, which holds only in-frame ones; the method was immunoSEQ multiplex PCR. This table holds approximately 100,000 clones, around 86% found once. Sequencing used PBMCs. The receptors here all came from a woman aged 30 to 39 in good health and CMV-seronegative.

The chain couples TRBV6-1 to TRBJ1-5, with TRBD1 matching 7 bases. CDR1 MNHNS and CDR2 SASEGT come from the germline V gene. CDR3 length: 14 residues. CDR3 DNA: TGTTTCGCATCCGGGACAGCAAATTTTCAGCCCCAGCATTTT. Amino acids: CFASGTANFQPQHF.

This rearrangement joins TRBV27 to TRBJ1-3; 9 bases line up with TRBD1. The CDR3 sequence is 15 residues long. V shed 4 bases and J 4 bases; nucleotides not matched to a gene: 5. CDR1 MNHEY and CDR2 SMNVEV come from the germline V gene (reference sequence). The CDR3 spells CASSSAGTGGNTIYF. Here the CDR3 DNA reads TGTGCCAGCAGTTCCGCGGGGACAGGGGGAAACACCATATATTTT.

The CDR3 here is CASSEDSGQAETQYF. CDR3 bases: TGTGCCAGCAGTGAAGACTCGGGACAGGCAGAGACCCAGTACTTC. The gene calls are TRBV2 and TRBJ2-5, with TRBD1 identical over 8 bases. Per the germline V gene, CDR1 is SNHLY and CDR2 is FYNNEI. This CDR3 contains 15 residues. V shed 1 base and J 4 bases; nucleotides not matched to a gene: 5.

Written as DNA, the CDR3 is TGTGCCAGCGGACCCAGAACAGGGGAATCAGATACGCAGTATTTT. It is translated as CASGPRTGESDTQYF. The V gene is TRBV9, the J gene TRBJ2-3; 7 bases fit TRBD1. The CDR3 extends over 15 amino acids. V was clipped by 7 bases and J by 4 bases; unmatched bases: 12. CDR1 is SGDLS, CDR2 YYNGEE, per germline.